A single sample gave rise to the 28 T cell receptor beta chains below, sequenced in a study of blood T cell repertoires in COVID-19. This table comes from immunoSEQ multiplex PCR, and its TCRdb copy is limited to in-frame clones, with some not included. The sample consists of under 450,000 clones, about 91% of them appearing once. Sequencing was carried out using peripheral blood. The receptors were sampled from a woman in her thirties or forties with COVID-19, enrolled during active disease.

CDR3 amino acids: CASSIDQIRSAGANYGYTF. The CDR3 nucleotides are TGTGCCAGTAGTATAGATCAGATCCGTTCGGCAGGCGCTAACTATGGCTACACCTTC. The J gene is TRBJ1-2, the V gene TRBV19; D ambiguous. V shed 0 bases and J shed 0 bases, with 20 bases lying between them. Germline loops: CDR1 LNHDA, CDR2 SQIVND (reference sequence). This CDR3 spans 19 amino acids. The full variable domain, completed using reference TRBV19 and TRBJ1-2, is DGGITQSPKYLFRKEGQNVTLSCEQNLNHDAMYWYRQDPGQGLRLIYYSQIVNDFQKGDIAEGYSVSREKKESFPLTVTSAQKNPTAFYLCASSIDQIRSAGANYGYTFGSGTRLTVV.

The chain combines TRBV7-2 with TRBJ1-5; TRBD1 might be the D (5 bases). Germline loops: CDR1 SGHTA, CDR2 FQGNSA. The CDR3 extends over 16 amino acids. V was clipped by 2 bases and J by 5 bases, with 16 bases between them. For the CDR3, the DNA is TGTGCCAGCAGCTTACTTGGGATGCGGGGCTATCAGCCCCAGCATTTT. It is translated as CASSLLGMRGYQPQHF.

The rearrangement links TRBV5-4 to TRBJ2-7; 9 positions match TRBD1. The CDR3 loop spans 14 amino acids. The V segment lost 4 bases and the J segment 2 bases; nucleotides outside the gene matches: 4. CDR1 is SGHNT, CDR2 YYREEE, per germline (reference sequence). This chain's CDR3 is CASSADRGTYEQYF. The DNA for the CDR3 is TGTGCCAGCAGCGCGGACAGGGGCACCTACGAGCAGTACTTC.

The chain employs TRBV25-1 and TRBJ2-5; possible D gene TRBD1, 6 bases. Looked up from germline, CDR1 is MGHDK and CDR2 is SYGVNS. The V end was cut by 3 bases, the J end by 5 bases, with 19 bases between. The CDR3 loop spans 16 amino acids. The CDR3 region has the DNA TGTGCCAGCAGTGAGAGGGGGAAAGTGGGTGAGGAGACCCAGTACTTC. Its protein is CASSERGKVGEETQYF. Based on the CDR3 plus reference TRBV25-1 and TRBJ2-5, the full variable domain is EADIYQTPRYLVIGTGKKITLECSQTMGHDKMYWYQQDPGMELHLIHYSYGVNSTEKGDLSSESTVSRIRTEHFPLTLESARPSHTSQYLCASSERGKVGEETQYFGPGTRLLVL.

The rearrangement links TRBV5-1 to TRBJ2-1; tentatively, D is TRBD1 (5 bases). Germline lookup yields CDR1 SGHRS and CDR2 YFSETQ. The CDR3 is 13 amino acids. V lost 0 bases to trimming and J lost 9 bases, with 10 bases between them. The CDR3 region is CASSLDRFGEQFF. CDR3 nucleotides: TGCGCCAGCAGCTTGGACAGGTTCGGTGAGCAGTTCTTC.

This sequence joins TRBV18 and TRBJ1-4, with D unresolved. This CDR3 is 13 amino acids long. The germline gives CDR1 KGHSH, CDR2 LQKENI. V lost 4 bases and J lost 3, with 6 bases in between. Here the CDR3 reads CASSRSANEKLFF. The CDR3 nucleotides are TGTGCCAGCTCACGTTCAGCTAATGAAAAACTGTTTTTT. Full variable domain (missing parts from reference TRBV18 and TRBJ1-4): NAGVMQNPRHLVRRRGQEARLRCSPMKGHSHVYWYRQLPEEGLKFMVYLQKENIIDESGMPKERFSAEFPKEGPSILRIQQVVRGDSAAYFCASSRSANEKLFFGSGTQLSVL.

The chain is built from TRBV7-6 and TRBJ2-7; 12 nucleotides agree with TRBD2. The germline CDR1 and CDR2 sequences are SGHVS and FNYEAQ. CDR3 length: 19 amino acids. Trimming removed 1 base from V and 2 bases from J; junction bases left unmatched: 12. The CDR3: CASSLGTGRGLAGTYEQYF. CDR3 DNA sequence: TGTGCCAGCAGCTTAGGGACGGGTAGAGGACTAGCGGGGACCTACGAGCAGTACTTC. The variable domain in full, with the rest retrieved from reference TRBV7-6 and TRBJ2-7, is GAGVSQSPRYKVTKRGQDVALRCDPISGHVSLYWYRQALGQGPEFLTYFNYEAQQDKSGLPNDRFSAERPEGSISTLTIQRTEQRDSAMYRCASSLGTGRGLAGTYEQYFGPGTRLTVT.

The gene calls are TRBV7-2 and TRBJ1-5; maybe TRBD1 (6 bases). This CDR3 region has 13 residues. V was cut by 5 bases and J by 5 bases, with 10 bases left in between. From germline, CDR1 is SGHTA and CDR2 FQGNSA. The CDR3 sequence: CASSTDSYQPQHF. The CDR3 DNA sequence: TGTGCCAGCAGCACGGACAGTTATCAGCCCCAGCATTTT.

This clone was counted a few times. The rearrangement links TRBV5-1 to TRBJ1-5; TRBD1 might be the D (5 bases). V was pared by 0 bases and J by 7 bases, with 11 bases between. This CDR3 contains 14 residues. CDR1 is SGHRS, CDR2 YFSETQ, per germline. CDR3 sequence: CASSLASGGQPQHF. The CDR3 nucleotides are TGCGCCAGCAGCTTGGCCAGCGGGGGACAGCCCCAGCATTTT.

The CDR3 is CASSILDGHNSNQPQHF. The CDR3 DNA reads TGTGCCAGTAGTATCCTGGACGGACATAATAGCAATCAGCCCCAGCATTTT. The chain recombines TRBV19 with TRBJ1-5; D possibly corresponds to TRBD1 (5 bases). The CDR3 length is 17 residues. Germline CDR1 is LNHDA and CDR2 is SQIVND (reference sequence). The V end was cut by 3 bases, the J end by 0 bases, with 15 bases between. The entire variable domain, with the rest obtained from reference TRBV19 and TRBJ1-5, is as follows: DGGITQSPKYLFRKEGQNVTLSCEQNLNHDAMYWYRQDPGQGLRLIYYSQIVNDFQKGDIAEGYSVSREKKESFPLTVTSAQKNPTAFYLCASSILDGHNSNQPQHFGDGTRLSIL.

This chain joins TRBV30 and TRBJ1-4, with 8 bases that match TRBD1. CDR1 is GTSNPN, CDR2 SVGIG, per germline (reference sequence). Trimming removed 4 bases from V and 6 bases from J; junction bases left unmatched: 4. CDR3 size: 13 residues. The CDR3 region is CAWNRGKDEKLFF. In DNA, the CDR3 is TGTGCCTGGAACAGGGGGAAGGATGAAAAACTGTTTTTT. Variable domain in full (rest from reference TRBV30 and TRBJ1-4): SQTIHQWPATLVQPVGSPLSLECTVEGTSNPNLYWYRQAAGRGLQLLFYSVGIGQISSEVPQNLSASRPQDRQFILSSKKLLLSDSGFYLCAWNRGKDEKLFFGSGTQLSVL.

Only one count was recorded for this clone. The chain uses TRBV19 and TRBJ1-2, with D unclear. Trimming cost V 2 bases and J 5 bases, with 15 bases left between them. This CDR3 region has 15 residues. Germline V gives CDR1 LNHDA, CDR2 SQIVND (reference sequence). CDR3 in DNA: TGTGCCAGTAGTATATCGGACTTGGATGTGTATGGCTACACCTTC. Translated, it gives CASSISDLDVYGYTF.

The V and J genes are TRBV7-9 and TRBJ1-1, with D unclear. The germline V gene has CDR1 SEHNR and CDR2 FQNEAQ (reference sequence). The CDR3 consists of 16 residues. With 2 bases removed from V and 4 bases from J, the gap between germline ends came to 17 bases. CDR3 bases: TGTGCCAGCAGCTTAATTGAGGGAGTGAAAGGCACTGAAGCTTTCTTT. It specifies CASSLIEGVKGTEAFF. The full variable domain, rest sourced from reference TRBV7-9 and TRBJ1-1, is DTGVSQNPRHKITKRGQNVTFRCDPISEHNRLYWYRQTLGQGPEFLTYFQNEAQLEKSRLLSDRFSAERPKGSFSTLEIQRTEQGDSAMYLCASSLIEGVKGTEAFFGQGTRLTVV.

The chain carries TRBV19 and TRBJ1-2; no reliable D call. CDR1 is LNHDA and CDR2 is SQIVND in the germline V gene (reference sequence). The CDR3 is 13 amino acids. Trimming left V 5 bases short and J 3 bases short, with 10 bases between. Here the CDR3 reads CASSYGEDYGYTF. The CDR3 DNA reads TGTGCCAGTAGTTACGGGGAGGACTATGGCTACACCTTC. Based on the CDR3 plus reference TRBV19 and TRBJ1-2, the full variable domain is DGGITQSPKYLFRKEGQNVTLSCEQNLNHDAMYWYRQDPGQGLRLIYYSQIVNDFQKGDIAEGYSVSREKKESFPLTVTSAQKNPTAFYLCASSYGEDYGYTFGSGTRLTVV.

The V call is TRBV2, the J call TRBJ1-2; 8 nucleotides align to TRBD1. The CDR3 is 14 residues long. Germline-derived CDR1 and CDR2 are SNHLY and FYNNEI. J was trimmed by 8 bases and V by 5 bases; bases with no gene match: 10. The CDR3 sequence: CASSLLTGEEGYTF. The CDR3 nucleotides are TGTGCCAGCAGTCTACTGACAGGGGAAGAGGGCTACACCTTC.

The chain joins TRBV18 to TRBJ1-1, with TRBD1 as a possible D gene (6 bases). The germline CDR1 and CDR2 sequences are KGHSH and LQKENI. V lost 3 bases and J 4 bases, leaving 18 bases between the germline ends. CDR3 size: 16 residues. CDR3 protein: CASSPELQGPGTEAFF. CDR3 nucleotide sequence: TGTGCCAGCTCACCCGAACTGCAGGGGCCGGGCACTGAAGCTTTCTTT. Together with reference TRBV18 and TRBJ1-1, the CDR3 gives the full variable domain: NAGVMQNPRHLVRRRGQEARLRCSPMKGHSHVYWYRQLPEEGLKFMVYLQKENIIDESGMPKERFSAEFPKEGPSILRIQQVVRGDSAAYFCASSPELQGPGTEAFFGQGTRLTVV.

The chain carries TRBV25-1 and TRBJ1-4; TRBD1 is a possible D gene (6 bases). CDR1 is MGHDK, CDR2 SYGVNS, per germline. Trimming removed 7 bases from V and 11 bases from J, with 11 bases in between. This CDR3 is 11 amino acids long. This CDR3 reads CASTSRGKLFF. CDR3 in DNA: TGTGCCAGCACGTCAAGGGGGAAACTGTTTTTT.

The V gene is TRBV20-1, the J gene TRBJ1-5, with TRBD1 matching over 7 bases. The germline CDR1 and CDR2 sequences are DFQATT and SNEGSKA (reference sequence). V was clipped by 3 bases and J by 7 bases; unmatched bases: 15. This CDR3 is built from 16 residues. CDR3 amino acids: CSASLVVTGQRQPQHF. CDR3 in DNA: TGCAGTGCTAGTCTCGTTGTGACAGGGCAAAGGCAGCCCCAGCATTTT.

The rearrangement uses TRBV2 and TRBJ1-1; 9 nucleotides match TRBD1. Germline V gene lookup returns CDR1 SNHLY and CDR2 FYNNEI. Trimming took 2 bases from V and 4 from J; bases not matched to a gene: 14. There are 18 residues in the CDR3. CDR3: CASSEMFIRTGVFTEAFF. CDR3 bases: TGTGCCAGCAGTGAAATGTTTATTCGGACAGGGGTATTCACTGAAGCTTTCTTT.

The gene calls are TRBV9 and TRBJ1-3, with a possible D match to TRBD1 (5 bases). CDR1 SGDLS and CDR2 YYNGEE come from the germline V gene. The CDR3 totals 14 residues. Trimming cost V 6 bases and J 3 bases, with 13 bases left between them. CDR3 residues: CASTRGGDGNTIYF. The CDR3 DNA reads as TGTGCCAGCACCCGGGGAGGGGATGGAAACACCATATATTTT.

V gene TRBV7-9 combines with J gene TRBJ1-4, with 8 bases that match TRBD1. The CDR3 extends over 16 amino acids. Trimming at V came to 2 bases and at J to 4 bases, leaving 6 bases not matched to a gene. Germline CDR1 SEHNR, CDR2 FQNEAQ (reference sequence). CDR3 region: CASSLTRGRSNEKLFF. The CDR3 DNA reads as TGTGCCAGCAGCTTAACCAGGGGGCGTAGTAATGAAAAACTGTTTTTT.

The CDR3 loop reads CASSYTGTGAGELFF. The CDR3 bases are TGTGCCAGCAGTTACACCGGGACAGGAGCCGGGGAGCTGTTTTTT. The chain joins TRBV6-5 to TRBJ2-2, with 8 bases identical to TRBD1. The V gene's germline CDR1 is MNHEY and CDR2 SVGAGI. Losses at the gene ends were 2 bases for V and 6 bases for J; bases not matched to a gene: 5. The CDR3 has 15 amino acids.

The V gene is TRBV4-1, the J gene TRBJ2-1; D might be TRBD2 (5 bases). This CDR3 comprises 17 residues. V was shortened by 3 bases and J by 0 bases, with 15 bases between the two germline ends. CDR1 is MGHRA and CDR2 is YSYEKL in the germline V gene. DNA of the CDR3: TGCGCCAGCAGCCATAGACGGACTCCAAGCTCCTACAATGAGCAGTTCTTC. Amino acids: CASSHRRTPSSYNEQFF.

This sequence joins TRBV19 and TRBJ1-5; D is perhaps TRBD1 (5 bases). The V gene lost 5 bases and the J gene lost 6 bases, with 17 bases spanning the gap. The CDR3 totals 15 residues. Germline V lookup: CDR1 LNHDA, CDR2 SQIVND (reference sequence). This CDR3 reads CASSSGRVEFQPQHF. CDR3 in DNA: TGTGCCAGTAGTTCGGGCAGGGTTGAATTTCAGCCCCAGCATTTT.

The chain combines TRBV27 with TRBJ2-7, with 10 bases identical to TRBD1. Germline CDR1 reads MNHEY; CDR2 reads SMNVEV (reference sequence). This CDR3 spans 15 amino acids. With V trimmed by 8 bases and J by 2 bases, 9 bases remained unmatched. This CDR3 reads CASRWPGQGTYEQYF. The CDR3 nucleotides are TGTGCCAGCCGATGGCCGGGACAGGGGACCTACGAGCAGTACTTC.

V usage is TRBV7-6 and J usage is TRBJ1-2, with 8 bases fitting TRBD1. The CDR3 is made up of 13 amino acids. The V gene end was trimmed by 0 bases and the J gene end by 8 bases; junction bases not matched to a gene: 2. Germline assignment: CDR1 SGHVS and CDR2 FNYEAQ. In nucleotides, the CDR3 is TGTGCCAGCAGCTTAGCGACAGGGGCGGGCTACACCTTC. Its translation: CASSLATGAGYTF.

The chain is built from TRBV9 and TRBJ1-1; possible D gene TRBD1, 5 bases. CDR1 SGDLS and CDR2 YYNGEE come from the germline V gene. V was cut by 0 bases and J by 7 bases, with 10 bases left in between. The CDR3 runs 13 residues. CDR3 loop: CASSVGRGGEAFF. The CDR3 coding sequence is TGTGCCAGCAGCGTAGGGAGGGGAGGTGAAGCTTTCTTT.

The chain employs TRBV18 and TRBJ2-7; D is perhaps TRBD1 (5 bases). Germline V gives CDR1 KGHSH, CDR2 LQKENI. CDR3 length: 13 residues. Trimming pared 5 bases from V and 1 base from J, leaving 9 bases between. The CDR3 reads CASSAGISYEQYF. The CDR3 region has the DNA TGTGCCAGCTCAGCAGGGATATCCTACGAGCAGTACTTC.